These 9 T cell receptor beta chains came from one sample sequenced in a study of shared clonotypes between healthy human individuals. Data came from immunoSEQ multiplex PCR; TCRdb stores just in-frame clones and leaves some out. The sample contains roughly 1 million clones, roughly 80% of which appear only once. Sequencing was done on a sample of memory CD4+ T cells sorted from blood. This sample's subset: CD45RA-negative fraction. These TCRs come from a man aged 18 to 30 in good health.

The chain couples TRBV5-1 to TRBJ2-7; D might be TRBD1 or TRBD2, each matching 5 bases. V lost 4 bases and J lost 2, with 16 bases in between. The CDR3 covers 15 residues. The V gene's germline CDR1 is SGHRS and CDR2 YFSETQ. CDR3 nucleotide sequence: TGCGCCAGCAGCACATCCGGGACCACTGCCTACGAGCAGTACTTC. Amino acids: CASSTSGTTAYEQYF.

The chain carries TRBV5-1 and TRBJ2-5, with D maybe TRBD1 (6 bases). This CDR3 spans 14 amino acids. V was shortened by 4 bases and J by 5 bases, with 15 bases between the two germline ends. Looked up from germline, CDR1 is SGHRS and CDR2 is YFSETQ. The CDR3 DNA is TGCGCCAGCAGCGAAGGACAGAGGGTGGAGACCCAGTACTTC. It codes for CASSEGQRVETQYF.

This clone came up once. The chain carries TRBV4-1 and TRBJ2-1; D tentatively reads TRBD1 or TRBD2 (6 bases each). The CDR3 contains 15 residues. Trimming took 0 bases from V and 12 from J, leaving 18 bases between them. From germline, CDR1 is MGHRA and CDR2 YSYEKL. In DNA form, the CDR3 reads TGCGCCAGCAGCCAAGATACCGCCGTCGGGGGCACGCAGTTCTTC. Encoded protein: CASSQDTAVGGTQFF.

The V and J genes are TRBV6-5 and TRBJ1-5; D ambiguous. The CDR3 extends over 14 amino acids. Germline V lookup: CDR1 MNHEY, CDR2 SVGAGI. Trimming pared 8 bases from V and 3 bases from J, leaving 14 bases between. Here the CDR3 reads CASGRVSYNQPQHF. CDR3 sequence (DNA): TGTGCCAGCGGCCGAGTGAGTTACAATCAGCCCCAGCATTTT.

V is TRBV6-6 and J is TRBJ2-3; tentative D call: TRBD1 (5 bases). The CDR3 contains 15 residues. V lost 7 bases and J lost 0, with 14 bases in between. Germline V gene data show CDR1 as MNHNY and CDR2 as SVGAGI (reference sequence). CDR3 in DNA: TGTGCCAGCAACCTCGGACAATCTAGCACAGATACGCAGTATTTT. Amino acids: CASNLGQSSTDTQYF.

The genes are TRBV30 and TRBJ2-2; D is possibly TRBD1 or TRBD2 (5 bases each). The CDR3 sequence is 13 residues long. V lost 2 bases to trimming and J lost 6 bases, with 10 bases between them. From germline, CDR1 is GTSNPN and CDR2 SVGIG (reference sequence). CDR3 sequence: CAWSQGVAGELFF. DNA for the CDR3: TGTGCCTGGAGTCAGGGAGTAGCCGGGGAGCTGTTTTTT. Supplemented by reference TRBV30 and TRBJ2-2, the full variable domain reads SQTIHQWPATLVQPVGSPLSLECTVEGTSNPNLYWYRQAAGRGLQLLFYSVGIGQISSEVPQNLSASRPQDRQFILSSKKLLLSDSGFYLCAWSQGVAGELFFGEGSRLTVL.

V gene TRBV4-3 combines with J gene TRBJ2-2; either TRBD1 or TRBD2 may fit D (5 bases each). The germline gives CDR1 LGHNA, CDR2 YSLEER. This CDR3 has 16 residues. Trimming cost V 0 bases and J 5 bases, with 13 bases left between them. The CDR3 protein is CASSQDPGPGTGELFF. CDR3 DNA sequence: TGCGCCAGCAGCCAAGACCCGGGGCCAGGGACCGGGGAGCTGTTTTTT.

The chain recombines TRBV27 with TRBJ1-2; 9 nucleotides match TRBD1. V lost 8 bases to trimming and J lost 10 bases; unmatched junction nucleotides: 26. This CDR3 is 18 amino acids long. Looked up from germline, CDR1 is MNHEY and CDR2 is SMNVEV (reference sequence). CDR3 in DNA: TGTGCCAGCCCCCTATACTATCTACACTGGACAGGGGAAAACGTCTACACCTTC. This gives the protein CASPLYYLHWTGENVYTF.

This chain joins TRBV4-1 and TRBJ2-7, with TRBD1 matching over 7 bases. The CDR3 consists of 14 residues. CDR1 and CDR2 (germline): MGHRA, YSYEKL. J gave up 2 bases and V 6 bases, and 7 bases lay outside the gene matches. The DNA of the CDR3 is TGCGCCAGCAGACCCGATACAGGGGCCTACGAGCAGTACTTC. It translates to CASRPDTGAYEQYF.